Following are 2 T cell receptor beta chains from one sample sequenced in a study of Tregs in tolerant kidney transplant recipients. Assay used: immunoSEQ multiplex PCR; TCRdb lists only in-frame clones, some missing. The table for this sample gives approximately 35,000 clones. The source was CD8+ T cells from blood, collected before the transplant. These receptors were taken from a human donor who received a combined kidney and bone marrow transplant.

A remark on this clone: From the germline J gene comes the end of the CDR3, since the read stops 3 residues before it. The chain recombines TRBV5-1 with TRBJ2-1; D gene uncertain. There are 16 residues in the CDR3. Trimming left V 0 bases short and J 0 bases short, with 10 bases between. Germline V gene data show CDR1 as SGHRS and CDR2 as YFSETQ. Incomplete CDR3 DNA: TGCGCCAGCAGCTTGGTACAGTACCGCTCCTACAATGAG. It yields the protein CASSLVQYRSYNE. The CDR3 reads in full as CASSLVQYRSYNEQFF.

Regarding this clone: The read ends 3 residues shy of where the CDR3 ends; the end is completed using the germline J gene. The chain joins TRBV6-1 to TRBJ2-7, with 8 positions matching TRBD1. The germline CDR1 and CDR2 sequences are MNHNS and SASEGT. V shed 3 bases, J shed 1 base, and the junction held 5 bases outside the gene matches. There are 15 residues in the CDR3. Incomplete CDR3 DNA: TGTGCCAGCAGTGAGTATGGGACAGGATCCTACGAG. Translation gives CASSEYGTGSYE. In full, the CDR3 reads CASSEYGTGSYEQYF.